This entry concerns a single T cell receptor beta chain. Individual cDNA molecules were tagged with unique molecular identifiers, the study reported. MiXCR was run by TCRdb on the 5' RACE reads, yielding one entry per CDR3 protein. Here the sample spans around 76,000 distinct CDR3 sequences, about 14% being singletons. The data stem from a study of early T cells in non-severe SARS-CoV-2 infection. Overall study context: Sequencing was performed on bulk RNA from unsorted whole blood, leaving chains unpaired.

The V end was cut by 4 bases, the J end by 4 bases, with 23 bases between. CDR1 SGDLS and CDR2 YYNGEE come from the germline V gene. The CDR3 has 17 residues. The J gene is TRBJ2-5, the V gene TRBV9, with a weak D call TRBD1 (6 bases). This sample comprised whole blood, obtained at baseline. The receptor comes from an adult who was a healthcare worker with PCR-confirmed SARS-CoV-2 infection or an uninfected control (not recorded which). The CDR3 nucleotides read TGTGCCAGCAGCCCCCTTCCCCGGGACACCGTTGGAGAGACCCAGTACTTC. Amino acids: CASSPLPRDTVGETQYF.